Following are 28 T cell receptor beta chains from one sample sequenced in a study of shared clonotypes between healthy human individuals. Sequencing was performed with immunoSEQ multiplex PCR; in TCRdb, only in-frame clones are kept and a portion is missing. The sample includes about 700,000 clones, about 91% of them seen just once. The naive CD8 population came from CD45RO-negative cells selected for CCR7, without terminally differentiated effector memory CD45RA+ cells. The source material was naive CD8+ T cells sorted from blood. Source of these receptors: a man aged 30-40 years in good health.

This chain joins TRBV7-3 and TRBJ2-1; TRBD1 matches at 7 bases. The CDR3 is made up of 15 amino acids. With V trimmed by 3 bases and J by 4 bases, 6 bases remained unmatched. The germline V gene has CDR1 SGHTA and CDR2 FQGTGA. CDR3 residues: CASSFSGTDYNEQFF. CDR3 nucleotides: TGTGCCAGCAGCTTTTCCGGGACAGATTACAATGAGCAGTTCTTC.

This chain uses TRBV7-6 with TRBJ2-5, with a possible D match to TRBD1 (5 bases). CDR3 size: 11 residues. CDR1 and CDR2 from the germline V gene are SGHVS and FNYEAQ. The CDR3 here is CEGRPKETQYF. In DNA, the CDR3 is TGTGAGGGGCGGCCGAAAGAGACCCAGTACTTC.

In its sample, this clone was seen once. The chain joins TRBV10-2 to TRBJ2-1; weak D call: TRBD1 (6 bases). Germline CDR1 and CDR2: WSHSY and SAAADI. V lost 6 bases, J lost 6 bases, and 24 bases lay in between. The CDR3 spans 17 residues. DNA for the CDR3: TGCGCCAGCAGGCCCTTCATTCAGGGGCGTGGGGTCAATGAGCAGTTCTTC. Protein sequence: CASRPFIQGRGVNEQFF.

The V and J genes are TRBV4-1 and TRBJ1-5; D possibly corresponds to TRBD1 (6 bases). Germline V gene sequence: CDR1 MGHRA, CDR2 YSYEKL. The CDR3 has 16 residues. V lost 0 bases and J lost 1, with 10 bases in between. The CDR3 is CASSQEPGASNQPQHF. In nucleotides, the CDR3 is TGCGCCAGCAGCCAAGAACCGGGGGCAAGCAATCAGCCCCAGCATTTT.

This sequence joins TRBV30 and TRBJ2-3; D not resolved. CDR3 length: 14 residues. Deletions cut 1 base from V and 2 bases from J, with 10 bases between. CDR1 is GTSNPN and CDR2 is SVGIG in the germline V gene (reference sequence). CDR3 protein: CAWSELGYTDTQYF. The CDR3 nucleotides read TGTGCCTGGAGTGAACTTGGGTACACAGATACGCAGTATTTT.

With regard to this clone: A single base separates this from a much larger clone, so it may be a read error. V usage is TRBV25-1 and J usage is TRBJ2-1, with unresolved D. Germline V lookup: CDR1 MGHDK, CDR2 SYGVNS. V dropped 4 bases and J dropped 0 bases, with 4 bases sitting between them. This CDR3 has 13 residues. CDR3 region: CASSGSSYNEQFF. The CDR3 nucleotides read TGTGCCAGCAGTGGGAGCTCCTACAATGAGCAGTTCTTC.

V and J are TRBV5-4 and TRBJ2-7; D ambiguous. This CDR3 is 13 amino acids long. The V end was cut by 4 bases, the J end by 3 bases, with 11 bases between. The V gene's germline CDR1 is SGHNT and CDR2 YYREEE (reference sequence). CDR3 sequence (DNA): TGTGCCAGCAGCCCTCAAGGGCGCTACGAGCAGTACTTC. Translated: CASSPQGRYEQYF.

The chain employs TRBV10-3 and TRBJ2-7; 11 nucleotides line up with TRBD2. This CDR3 contains 15 residues. V dropped 11 bases and J dropped 2; count of bases not matched to a gene: 11. CDR1 and CDR2 from the germline V gene are ENHRY and SYGVKD. The chain's CDR3 is CAAQEGTSGPYEQYF. The CDR3 DNA is TGTGCCGCTCAGGAGGGGACTAGCGGCCCCTACGAGCAGTACTTC.

V is TRBV15 and J is TRBJ2-5, with TRBD2 identical over 7 bases. Germline V gene lookup returns CDR1 LNHNV and CDR2 YYDKDF (reference sequence). This CDR3 has 16 amino acids. The V and J ends lost 0 bases and 9 bases, in that order; junction bases with no gene match: 13. The CDR3 nucleotides read TGTGCCACCAGCAGAGATCGAGACAGCCGGGGGGATGCCCAGTACTTC. It yields the protein CATSRDRDSRGDAQYF.

This chain uses TRBV29-1 with TRBJ1-1; D is uncertain. Trimming removed 5 bases from V and 8 bases from J, with 9 bases in between. This CDR3 spans 10 amino acids. Germline V gene sequence: CDR1 SQVTM, CDR2 ANQGSEA. CDR3 region: CSVHPLEAFF. The CDR3, as DNA: TGCAGCGTTCACCCCCTAGAAGCTTTCTTT.

CDR3 amino acids: CASSLGNSPYTEAFF. The DNA of the CDR3 is TGTGCCAGCAGCTTGGGGAACAGCCCGTACACTGAAGCTTTCTTT. The J gene is TRBJ1-1, the V gene TRBV5-4, with D unresolved. The CDR3 has 15 residues. Trimming left V 0 bases short and J 3 bases short, with 12 bases between. Looked up from germline, CDR1 is SGHNT and CDR2 is YYREEE (reference sequence). The full variable domain, with the rest looked up from reference TRBV5-4 and TRBJ1-1, is ETGVTQSPTHLIKTRGQQVTLRCSSQSGHNTVSWYQQALGQGPQFIFQYYREEENGRGNFPPRFSGLQFPNYSSELNVNALELDDSALYLCASSLGNSPYTEAFFGQGTRLTVV.

The chain links TRBV27 to TRBJ2-1; 14 bases map to TRBD2. This CDR3 region has 20 residues. The junction had 9 bases not matched to a gene; V was cut back by 2 bases and J by 0 bases. The germline gives CDR1 MNHEY, CDR2 SMNVEV (reference sequence). Written as DNA, the CDR3 is TGTGCCAGCAGTTTACTGGGACTAGCGGGAGTAGTCCCCTCCTACAATGAGCAGTTCTTC. It is translated as CASSLLGLAGVVPSYNEQFF.

Note on this clone: Different DNA sequences within this sample yield the same CDR3. The rearrangement uses TRBV7-6 and TRBJ2-1; unclear D gene. Trimming cost V 0 bases and J 2 bases, with 5 bases left between them. CDR1 is SGHVS and CDR2 is FNYEAQ in the germline V gene. The CDR3 covers 14 residues. CDR3 bases: TGTGCCAGCAGCTTAGCGGGAACCTACAATGAGCAGTTCTTC. Its translation: CASSLAGTYNEQFF.

The chain carries TRBV27 and TRBJ2-3; D not certain. The CDR3 spans 16 residues. V was clipped by 6 bases and J by 3 bases, with 19 bases between them. In germline, CDR1 is MNHEY, CDR2 SMNVEV (reference sequence). The CDR3 DNA is TGTGCCAGCAGCTCCCGGACGGGCGGCGTGACAGATACGCAGTATTTT. This codes for CASSSRTGGVTDTQYF.

V gene TRBV27 combines with J gene TRBJ2-1; 9 bases map to TRBD2. The CDR3 runs to 18 residues. CDR1 is MNHEY, CDR2 SMNVEV, per germline (reference sequence). V was pared by 4 bases and J by 5 bases, with 15 bases of the junction left unmatched. Here the CDR3 DNA reads TGTGCCAGCAGTTCTGTTTACTCTATCCCTAGCGGGGACAATGAGCAGTTCTTC. Its translation is CASSSVYSIPSGDNEQFF.

V is TRBV28 and J is TRBJ2-5; 7 bases match TRBD2. The V gene end was trimmed by 10 bases and the J gene end by 3 bases; junction bases not matched to a gene: 14. The CDR3 has 15 amino acids. CDR1 and CDR2 from the germline V gene are MDHEN and SYDVKM. CDR3 DNA: TGTGCCACTAAACCCGGGTGGACTAGAGAAGAGACCCAGTACTTC. Encoded protein: CATKPGWTREETQYF.

The rearrangement uses TRBV2 and TRBJ2-4; possible D gene TRBD2, 5 bases. The V and J ends lost 5 bases and 0 bases respectively, with 20 bases between them. This CDR3 has 18 residues. In germline, CDR1 is SNHLY, CDR2 FYNNEI. DNA of the CDR3: TGTGCCAGCAGTCCTTCCTCGGGGTTTACTTTAGCCAAAAACATTCAGTACTTC. It specifies CASSPSSGFTLAKNIQYF.

Concerning this clone: The junction does not match germline at one end; this may be a read error. This chain uses TRBV5-1 with TRBJ2-1; 11 positions agree with TRBD1. The germline V gene has CDR1 SGHRS and CDR2 YFSETQ. This CDR3 has 16 amino acids. Here the CDR3 reads CATSPFLGTGGNEQFF. The DNA for the CDR3 is TGCGCCACCAGCCCCTTCCTTGGGACAGGGGGGAATGAGCAGTTCTTC.

The chain uses TRBV27 and TRBJ1-1; TRBD1 is a possible D gene (6 bases). V lost 7 bases to trimming and J lost 0 bases, with 24 bases between them. The CDR3 length is 18 residues. Germline assignment: CDR1 MNHEY and CDR2 SMNVEV (reference sequence). This CDR3 reads CASMEGGRGRSVNTEAFF. The CDR3 DNA follows: TGTGCCAGCATGGAGGGGGGCAGGGGAAGATCGGTGAACACTGAAGCTTTCTTT.

The rearrangement links TRBV6-1 to TRBJ1-5, with D unclear. This CDR3 is 11 amino acids long. From germline, CDR1 is MNHNS and CDR2 SASEGT. The V end lost 3 bases, the J end lost 7 bases, and 4 bases lay between the germline ends. The CDR3 protein is CASSDTQPQHF. The CDR3 DNA reads TGTGCCAGCAGTGATACCCAGCCCCAGCATTTT.

This clone was detected a few times. V gene TRBV13 combines with J gene TRBJ2-3, with no clear D. Germline V gene data show CDR1 as PRHDT and CDR2 as FYEKMQ (reference sequence). The CDR3 contains 14 residues. Trimming took off 5 bases at V and 0 bases at J, with 9 bases between the two ends. CDR3 region: CASSHQSSTDTQYF. CDR3 in DNA: TGTGCCAGCAGCCATCAATCTAGCACAGATACGCAGTATTTT.

V usage is TRBV19 and J usage is TRBJ1-1; no firm D call. Germline V gene sequence: CDR1 LNHDA, CDR2 SQIVND (reference sequence). Trimming removed 1 base from V and 5 bases from J, with 11 bases in between. This CDR3 has 14 amino acids. In DNA, the CDR3 is TGTGCCAGTAGTATAGGCCGCCCTGGGACTGAAGCTTTCTTT. Encoded protein: CASSIGRPGTEAFF. Using reference TRBV19 and TRBJ1-1 for the parts outside the CDR3, the full variable domain is DGGITQSPKYLFRKEGQNVTLSCEQNLNHDAMYWYRQDPGQGLRLIYYSQIVNDFQKGDIAEGYSVSREKKESFPLTVTSAQKNPTAFYLCASSIGRPGTEAFFGQGTRLTVV.

The V gene is TRBV4-3, the J gene TRBJ1-1, with TRBD1 matching over 9 bases. CDR1 is LGHNA and CDR2 is YSLEER in the germline V gene. This CDR3 is built from 14 residues. With V trimmed by 4 bases and J by 8 bases, 8 bases remained unmatched. CDR3 in amino acids: CASSPRPGQGEAFF. The CDR3 DNA reads as TGCGCCAGCAGCCCACGTCCGGGACAGGGCGAAGCTTTCTTT.

The V gene is TRBV4-1, the J gene TRBJ2-1; 11 bases are shared with TRBD2. V shed 3 bases, J shed 5 bases, and the junction held 3 bases outside the gene matches. Germline V lookup: CDR1 MGHRA, CDR2 YSYEKL. The CDR3 contains 15 residues. CDR3 residues: CASSQTSGNDNEQFF. The DNA for the CDR3 is TGCGCCAGCAGCCAGACTAGCGGGAACGACAATGAGCAGTTCTTC.

The chain has TRBV15 and TRBJ2-1; D possibly corresponds to TRBD2 (6 bases). Trimming removed 2 bases at V and 4 bases at J, with 12 bases between. Germline CDR1 LNHNV, CDR2 YYDKDF (reference sequence). The CDR3 extends over 15 amino acids. The CDR3 DNA reads TGTGCCACCAGCAGATCTAGCGAAGGGTACAATGAGCAGTTCTTC. Translating gives CATSRSSEGYNEQFF.

V is TRBV27 and J is TRBJ2-1, with D tentatively TRBD1 or TRBD2 (5 bases each). The CDR3 is made up of 16 amino acids. With 3 bases removed from V and 5 bases from J, the gap between germline ends came to 17 bases. Germline values: CDR1 MNHEY, CDR2 SMNVEV (reference sequence). CDR3 sequence (DNA): TGTGCCAGCAGTTTCCTTCCAGGGACCGGCGACAATGAGCAGTTCTTC. Translated: CASSFLPGTGDNEQFF.

The V and J genes are TRBV27 and TRBJ2-7; 7 bases map to TRBD2. V trimming: 4 bases; J trimming: 1 base; junction bases outside the gene matches: 7. CDR3 length: 15 residues. Germline V gene data show CDR1 as MNHEY and CDR2 as SMNVEV (reference sequence). The CDR3 is CASSYTTSNSYEQYF. In nucleotides, the CDR3 is TGTGCCAGCAGTTATACGACTAGCAATTCCTACGAGCAGTACTTC.

This clone was picked up one time. This chain uses TRBV12-1 with TRBJ2-1. TRBV12-1 is classified as a pseudogene. The CDR3 has 18 amino acids. The CDR3 protein is CASSPSLREQVRVNEQFF. CDR3 sequence (DNA): TGTGCCAGCAGCCCCTCTCTTCGGGAACAGGTTCGAGTCAATGAGCAGTTCTTC.